A selection of T cell receptor beta chains follows, all from one sample in a study of chemoradiotherapy in HPV16-positive cancers. The repertoire was sequenced with immunoSEQ multiplex PCR; TCRdb's copy has only in-frame clones and lacks some. Here the sample spans 2,500 to 3,500 clones, approximately 88% being singletons. The starting material was tumor tissue, obtained from a patient who underwent chemoradiotherapy. The source of these receptors is a human donor with HPV-associated anogenital cancer. Each CDR3 is given with its conserved first and last residue. The order of the fields is V gene, CDR3 protein.

TRBV6-6 | CAGSPLPLYGYTF
TRBV27 | CASSLSWGTLKETQYF
TRBV7-9 | CASSPSLGWNYGYTF
TRBV25-1 | CASSPQANTEAFF
TRBV6-5 | CASRNLNTEAFF
TRBV9 | CASRGEGNTEAFF
TRBV4-1 | CASSQGLQENIQYF
TRBV6-5 | CASSYGTARYEQYF
TRBV29-1 | CSVDSPQGTDTQYF
TRBV28 | CASTLRATNEKLFF
TRBV11-2 | CASSLDRWSYGYTF
TRBV6-6 | CASSYGGGNTEAFF